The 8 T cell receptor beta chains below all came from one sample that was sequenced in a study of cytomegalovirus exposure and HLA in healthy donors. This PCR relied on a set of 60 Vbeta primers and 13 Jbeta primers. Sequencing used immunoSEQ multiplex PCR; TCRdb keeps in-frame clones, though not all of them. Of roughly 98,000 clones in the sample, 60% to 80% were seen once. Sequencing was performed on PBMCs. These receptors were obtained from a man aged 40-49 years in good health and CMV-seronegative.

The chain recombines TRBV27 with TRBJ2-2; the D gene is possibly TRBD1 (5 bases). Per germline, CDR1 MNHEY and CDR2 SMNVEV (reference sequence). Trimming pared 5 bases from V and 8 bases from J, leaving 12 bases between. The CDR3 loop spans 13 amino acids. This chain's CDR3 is CASSTTVTGELFF. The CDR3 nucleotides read TGTGCCAGCAGTACGACAGTAACTGGGGAGCTGTTTTTT.

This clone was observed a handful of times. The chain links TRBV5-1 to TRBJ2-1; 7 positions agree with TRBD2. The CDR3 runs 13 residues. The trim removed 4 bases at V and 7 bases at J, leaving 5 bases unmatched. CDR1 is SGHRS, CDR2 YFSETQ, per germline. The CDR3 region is CASSQTSLNEQFF. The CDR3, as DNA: TGCGCCAGCAGCCAGACTAGCCTGAATGAGCAGTTCTTC.

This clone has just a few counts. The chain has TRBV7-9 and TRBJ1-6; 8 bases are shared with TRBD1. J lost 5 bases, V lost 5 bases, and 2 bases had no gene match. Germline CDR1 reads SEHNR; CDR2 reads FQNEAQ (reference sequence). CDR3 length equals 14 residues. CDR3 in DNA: TGTGCCAGCAGCATACAGGGGGATAATTCACCCCTCCACTTT. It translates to CASSIQGDNSPLHF.

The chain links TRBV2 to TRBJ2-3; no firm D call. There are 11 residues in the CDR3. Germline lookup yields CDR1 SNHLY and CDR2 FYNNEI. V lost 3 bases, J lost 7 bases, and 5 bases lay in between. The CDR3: CASSEEHTQYF. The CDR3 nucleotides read TGTGCCAGCAGTGAGGAGCATACGCAGTATTTT.

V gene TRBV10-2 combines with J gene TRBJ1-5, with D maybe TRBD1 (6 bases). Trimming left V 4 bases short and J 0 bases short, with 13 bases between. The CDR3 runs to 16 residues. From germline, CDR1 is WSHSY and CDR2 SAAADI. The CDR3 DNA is TGCGCCAGCAGTGCCCCCGGACAGCATAGCAATCAGCCCCAGCATTTT. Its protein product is CASSAPGQHSNQPQHF.

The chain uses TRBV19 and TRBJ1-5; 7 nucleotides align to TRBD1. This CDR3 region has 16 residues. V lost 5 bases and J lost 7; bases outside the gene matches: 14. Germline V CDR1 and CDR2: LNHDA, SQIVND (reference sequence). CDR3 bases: TGTGCCAGTAGTTTAGGGACAGTCAGTAGCGACCAGCCCCAGCATTTT. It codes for CASSLGTVSSDQPQHF.

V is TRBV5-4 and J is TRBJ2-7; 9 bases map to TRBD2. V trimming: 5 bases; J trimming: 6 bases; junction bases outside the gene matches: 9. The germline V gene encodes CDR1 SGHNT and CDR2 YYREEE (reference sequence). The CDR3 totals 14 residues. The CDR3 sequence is CASRPGTSTSEQYF. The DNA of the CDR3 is TGTGCCAGCAGACCCGGGACTAGCACGTCCGAGCAGTACTTC.

CDR3 coding DNA: TGCGCCAGCAGCCTCGCTGGGGGCCCACAAGAGACCCAGTACTTC. It is translated as CASSLAGGPQETQYF. The genes are TRBV5-1 and TRBJ2-5, with D tentatively TRBD1 (6 bases). The CDR3 is 15 amino acids. Germline CDR1 and CDR2: SGHRS and YFSETQ. The V gene lost 4 bases and the J gene lost 2 bases, with 15 bases spanning the gap.